This T cell receptor beta chain was retrieved from a study of blood T cell repertoires in COVID-19. In the study overall: In each case, the material was cDNA or gDNA derived from T cells, B-cell-depleted T cells, or PBMCs.

Authors' methods: Nucleated cell number was recorded as an estimate derived from reference gene primer amplification. TCRdb's table, derived via immunoSEQ multiplex PCR, lists solely in-frame clones and lacks some. V and J calls and clone size come straight from that table; D and trimming were deduced from the DNA. There are around 80,000 clones in the sample; approximately 85% occur only once, and roughly 9.6% lies in the top ten. The source is a man aged 45-60 years with COVID-19, enrolled during active disease. The sequenced sample consisted of peripheral blood.

CDR3 amino acids: CASSSYSATNEKLFF. The CDR3 nucleotides read TGTGCCAGCAGCTCGTACAGTGCAACTAATGAAAAACTGTTTTTT. The chain links TRBV7-8 to TRBJ1-4; D is ambiguous. CDR1 is SGHVS, CDR2 FQNEAQ, per germline. Deletions cut 4 bases from V and 0 bases from J, with 9 bases between. This CDR3 is 15 amino acids long.